This T cell receptor (beta chain) derives from a study of blood T cells in healthy people across ages. The study, taken as a whole, reports: Not knowing donor CMV status may have confounded expanded clonotype changes.

Per individual sample, total RNA of at least 5 micrograms was extracted. A second PCR, run for roughly 7 to 12 cycles, used a sample-barcoded 5' primer plus a J-beta primer mix. Via MiXCR, TCRdb re-called the 5' RACE reads, giving one row per CDR3 protein. The table includes 1.5 million to 1.8 million distinct CDR3 sequences, approximately 42% detected once. This clonotype was detected a few times. Its matching antigen is unknown. The sequencing sample was made of blood. The source of this sequence is a young woman in good health.

Here the CDR3 DNA reads TGCGCCAGCAGCCAAGATCCAGGGATCAACTATGGCTACACCTTC. Translating it yields CASSQDPGINYGYTF. The chain is built from TRBV4-3 and TRBJ1-2; D possibly corresponds to TRBD1 (5 bases). Germline CDR1 and CDR2: LGHNA and YSLEER. There are 15 residues in the CDR3. The V gene lost 0 bases and the J gene lost 2 bases, with 10 bases spanning the gap.